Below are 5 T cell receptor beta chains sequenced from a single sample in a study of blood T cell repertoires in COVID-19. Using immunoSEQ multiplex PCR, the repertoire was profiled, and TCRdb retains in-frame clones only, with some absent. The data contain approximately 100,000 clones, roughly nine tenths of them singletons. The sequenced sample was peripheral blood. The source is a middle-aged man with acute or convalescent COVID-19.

CDR3 sequence (DNA): TGTGCCAGCTCACCACCCTCGGGGACCCAGTACTTC. It is translated as CASSPPSGTQYF. This chain links TRBV18 with TRBJ2-5; the D is unclear. CDR1 is KGHSH and CDR2 is LQKENI in the germline V gene. With 0 bases removed from V and 7 bases from J, the gap between germline ends came to 6 bases. The CDR3 length is 12 residues.

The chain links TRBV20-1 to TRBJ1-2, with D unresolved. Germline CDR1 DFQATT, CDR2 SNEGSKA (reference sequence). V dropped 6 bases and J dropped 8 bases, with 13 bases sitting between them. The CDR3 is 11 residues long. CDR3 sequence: CSARASGGYTF. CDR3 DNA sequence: TGCAGTGCGCGGGCTTCCGGGGGCTACACCTTC.

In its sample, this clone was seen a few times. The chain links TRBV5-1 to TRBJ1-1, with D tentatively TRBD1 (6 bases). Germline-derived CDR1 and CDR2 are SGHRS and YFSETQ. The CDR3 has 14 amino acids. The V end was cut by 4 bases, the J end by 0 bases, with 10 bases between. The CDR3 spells CASSPGQMNTEAFF. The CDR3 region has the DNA TGCGCCAGCAGCCCCGGACAGATGAACACTGAAGCTTTCTTT.

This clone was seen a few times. The CDR3 DNA follows: TGTGCCAGTATACGGGGTAGCGGGAGGACCGGGGAGCTGTTTTTT. Translating gives CASIRGSGRTGELFF. The chain links TRBV19 to TRBJ2-2, with 10 bases fitting TRBD2. This CDR3 has 15 residues. From germline, CDR1 is LNHDA and CDR2 SQIVND (reference sequence). The ends lost 7 bases at V and 5 bases at J; junction bases unmatched: 7.

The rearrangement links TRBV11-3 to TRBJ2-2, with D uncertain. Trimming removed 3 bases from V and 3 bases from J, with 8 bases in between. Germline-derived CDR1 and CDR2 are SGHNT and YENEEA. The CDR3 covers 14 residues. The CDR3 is CASSLTFDTGELFF. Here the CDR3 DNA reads TGTGCCAGCAGCTTGACTTTCGACACCGGGGAGCTGTTTTTT. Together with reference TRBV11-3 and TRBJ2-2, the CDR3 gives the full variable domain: EAGVVQSPRYKIIEKKQPVAFWCNPISGHNTLYWYLQNLGQGPELLIRYENEEAVDDSQLPKDRFSAERLKGVDSTLKIQPAELGDSAVYLCASSLTFDTGELFFGEGSRLTVL.